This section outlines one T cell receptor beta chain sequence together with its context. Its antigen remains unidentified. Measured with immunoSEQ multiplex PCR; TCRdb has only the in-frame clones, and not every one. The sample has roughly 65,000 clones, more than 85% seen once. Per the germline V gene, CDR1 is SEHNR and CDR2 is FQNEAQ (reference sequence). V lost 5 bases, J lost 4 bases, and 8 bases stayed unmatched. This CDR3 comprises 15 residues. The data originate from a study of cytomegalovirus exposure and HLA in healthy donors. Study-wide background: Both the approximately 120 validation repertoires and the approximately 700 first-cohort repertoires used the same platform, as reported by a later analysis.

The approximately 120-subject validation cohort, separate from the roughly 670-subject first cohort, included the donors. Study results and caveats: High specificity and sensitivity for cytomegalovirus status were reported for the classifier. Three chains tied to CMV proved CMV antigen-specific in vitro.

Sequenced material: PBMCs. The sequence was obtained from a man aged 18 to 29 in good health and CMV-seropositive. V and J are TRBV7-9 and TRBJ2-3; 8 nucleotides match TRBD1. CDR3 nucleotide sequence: TGTGCCAGCAGCAAGGACAGGGACGGTGCAGATACGCAGTATTTT. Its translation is CASSKDRDGADTQYF.